The 5 T cell receptor beta chains below were found in one sample sequenced in a study of tumor-infiltrating lymphocytes in primary liver carcinoma. A constant-region primer primed TCR beta cDNA synthesis from 450 to 550 ng of total RNA. Three nested multiplex PCR rounds, a slightly modified ARM-PCR method, built the TCR beta libraries. Investigators reported that the first two PCR rounds, at 10 cycles each, used TRBV1-TRBV30 forward primers with a C-beta reverse primer. TCRdb re-analysed the multiplex PCR reads in MiXCR, keeping a single row per CDR3 protein. Among roughly 120,000 distinct CDR3 sequences listed, about two thirds were seen once. Scientists recovered RNA and DNA together from around 18-30 mg of unsorted bulk tissue. The source material was tumor-adjacent normal liver tissue. These receptors came from a woman in her fifties or sixties with primary liver carcinoma and hepatitis B virus infection.

This clonotype is medium-sized in the sample. The rearrangement uses TRBV12-3 or TRBV12-4 and TRBJ1-3; D might be TRBD1 (6 bases). V was cut by 6 bases and J by 7 bases, with 25 bases left in between. This CDR3 contains 17 residues. The DNA for the CDR3 is TGTGCCAGCAGCCCGCCCACAGGGAGACCTCGGGGGAACACCATATATTTT. Translation gives CASSPPTGRPRGNTIYF.

This clonotype came up a few times. A much larger clone is a single base away; this may be a read error. The chain combines TRBV5-6 with TRBJ2-3; D not certain. This CDR3 comprises 13 residues. Germline CDR1 SGHDT, CDR2 YYEEEE. The chain's CDR3 is CAGSLSGTDTQYF. DNA of the CDR3: TGTGCCGGCAGCTTATCTGGCACAGATACGCAGTATTTT.

This chain uses TRBV6-1 with TRBJ2-1; no reliable D call. This CDR3 spans 12 amino acids. The germline V gene has CDR1 MNHNS and CDR2 SASEGT. V lost 8 bases and J lost 12, with 17 bases in between. The DNA for the CDR3 is TGTGCCAGCGCGACCCCCTACAGTGGGCAGTTCTTC. Protein: CASATPYSGQFF.

This clonotype was recorded only once. A much larger clone differs by one base, so this may be a read error. The DNA for the CDR3 is TGTGCCAGCAGCTTCGAGATGGGGCTCGGGACTCACAATGAGCAGTTCTTC. Protein: CASSFEMGLGTHNEQFF. The chain joins TRBV7-9 to TRBJ2-1; perhaps TRBD2 as D (6 bases). V was clipped by 3 bases and J by 5 bases, with 20 bases between them. This CDR3 region has 17 residues. Per germline, CDR1 SEHNR and CDR2 FQNEAQ (reference sequence).

This sequence joins TRBV5-1 and TRBJ2-2; D is unresolved. The V gene lost 6 bases and the J gene lost 7 bases, with 19 bases spanning the gap. Germline V gene lookup returns CDR1 SGHRS and CDR2 YFSETQ. The CDR3 length is 15 residues. CDR3 bases: TGCGCCAGCAACATCCAACAAGGTTACGACGGGGAGCTGTTTTTT. Its translation is CASNIQQGYDGELFF.